Listed below are T cell receptor beta chains from one sample, sequenced in a study of shared clonotypes between healthy human individuals. Profiled with immunoSEQ multiplex PCR; TCRdb holds only in-frame clones, not every one. Of about 520,000 clones listed, roughly 80% are singletons. The sample comprised PBMCs. These receptors were obtained from a middle-aged woman in good health. Some clones in this sample may be carry-over from other donors' samples. Each CDR3 is given with its conserved first and last residue. A D gene is named only where the DNA matches it firmly. A row's size may be missing; if present it is once, few, many or a size class.

V	size	D	J	DNA	CDR3
TRBV10-3	-	-	TRBJ2-3	TGTGCCATCAGCCCCGACGGGGAAAGGTTCGATACGCAGTATTTT	CAISPDGERFDTQYF
TRBV19	few	-	TRBJ2-1	TGTGCCAGTAGTATAGGCTCACTGAATGAGCAGTTCTTC	CASSIGSLNEQFF
TRBV10-1	once	-	TRBJ2-2	TGCGCCAGCAGTGGGGGGTCTAGGTCCGGGGAGCTGTTTTTT	CASSGGSRSGELFF
TRBV19	-	-	TRBJ1-5	TGTGCCAGTAGTCCCAACGGGGGTCAGCCCCAGCATTTT	CASSPNGGQPQHF
TRBV27	-	TRBD2	TRBJ2-7	TGTGCCAGCCGGACTAGCGGGACCTACGAGCAGTACTTC	CASRTSGTYEQYF
TRBV5-1	-	TRBD1	TRBJ2-5	TGCGCCAGCAGCTTGAAGGGGGCCCAAGAGACCCAGTACTTC	CASSLKGAQETQYF
TRBV7-2	-	TRBD1	TRBJ1-2	TGTGCCAGCAGCTTGAGCGGACAGGAAAACTATGGCTACACCTTC	CASSLSGQENYGYTF
TRBV5-6	-	TRBD2	TRBJ2-1	TGTGCCAGCAGCTTGGTAGGTTTTAGCGGGCTGTTCTACAATGAGCAGTTCTTC	CASSLVGFSGLFYNEQFF
TRBV6-5	once	-	TRBJ1-5	TGTGCCAGCATCCTCAGGGTGAATCAGCCCCAGCATTTT	CASILRVNQPQHF
TRBV5-1	-	-	TRBJ2-1	TGCGCCAGCAGCCCGGACCCTGACAATGAGCAGTTCTTC	CASSPDPDNEQFF
TRBV25-1	-	TRBD1	TRBJ1-3	TGTGCCAGCAGTGCTTGGGACAGCGGAAACACCATATATTTT	CASSAWDSGNTIYF
TRBV7-2	-	TRBD1	TRBJ2-1	TGTGCCAGCAGCTTAGAGGGACAGGGGTACAATGAGCAGTTCTTC	CASSLEGQGYNEQFF
TRBV11-2	-	-	TRBJ2-7	TGTGCCAGCCGGCAAGCCCAGGGGGGGTACGAGCAGTACTTC	CASRQAQGGYEQYF
TRBV18	-	TRBD2	TRBJ2-5	TGTGCCAGCTCACCCCAGCGGGAAGGGATGGAGACCCAGTACTTC	CASSPQREGMETQYF
TRBV28	many	-	TRBJ1-5	TGTGCCAGCAGTTTTCTAAGGGATCAGCCCCAGCATTTT	CASSFLRDQPQHF
TRBV5-1	-	TRBD1	TRBJ2-5	TGCGCCAGCAGCAGTACGGGCCAGGGGGCGCAGAAGACCCAGTACTTC	CASSSTGQGAQKTQYF
TRBV9	-	TRBD1	TRBJ2-5	TGTGCCAGCAGCAGTAGAACGGGACAGCAAGAGACCCAGTACTTC	CASSSRTGQQETQYF
TRBV30	-	TRBD2	TRBJ2-3	TGTGCCTGGAATTTAGCGGGAGTGTTGAGTACAGATACGCAGTATTTT	CAWNLAGVLSTDTQYF
TRBV5-6	-	TRBD2	TRBJ2-2	TGTGCCAGCAGCCTGGGACTAGCGGGAGGGCCGTACACCGGGGAGCTGTTTTTT	CASSLGLAGGPYTGELFF
TRBV5-6	-	TRBD1	TRBJ2-7	TGTGCCAGCAGCTGGGACAGGGGGGAGCAGTACTTC	CASSWDRGEQYF
TRBV4-3	-	-	TRBJ2-3	TGCGCCAGCAGCGGAGGGAAGAGCACAGATACGCAGTATTTT	CASSGGKSTDTQYF
TRBV25-1	-	TRBD2	TRBJ2-1	TGTGCCAGCGGACTAGCGGGTTCCTACAATGAGCAGTTCTTC	CASGLAGSYNEQFF
TRBV28	-	TRBD1	TRBJ1-5	TGTGCCAGCAGCCGGGACAGGGGCGGCAATCAGCCCCAGCATTTT	CASSRDRGGNQPQHF
TRBV11-3	-	-	TRBJ1-1	TGTGCCAGCAGCCCCTACAGGGAGTCCCCGAACACTGAAGCTTTCTTT	CASSPYRESPNTEAFF
TRBV21-1	-	-	TRBJ1-5	TGTGCCAAGCATATATATACACAGGGCTTTTGGAATCAGCCCCAGCATTTT	CAKHIYTQGFWNQPQHF
TRBV10-1	-	TRBD2	TRBJ2-7	TGCGCCAGCAGTGAGGGGTTAGCGGGAGCCTACGAGCAGTACTTC	CASSEGLAGAYEQYF
TRBV4-2	-	-	TRBJ2-4	TGTGCCAGCAGCCAGATGGCCCCTGCGATAGCCAAAAACATTCAGTACTTC	CASSQMAPAIAKNIQYF
TRBV9	-	-	TRBJ1-4	TGTGCCGGCAGCGCATCGGACAGCGCAAATGAAAAACTGTTTTTT	CAGSASDSANEKLFF
TRBV9	-	-	TRBJ1-5	TGTGCCAGCAGCGCGTTAGGGTATCAGCCCCAGCATTTT	CASSALGYQPQHF
TRBV2	-	-	TRBJ2-6	TGTGCCAGCAGTGGAGTTCCTGGGGCCAACGTCCTGACTTTC	CASSGVPGANVLTF
TRBV28	-	-	TRBJ2-5	TGTGCCAGCAGTCCACACCCTAGCGAACAAGAGACCCAGTACTTC	CASSPHPSEQETQYF
TRBV19	few	TRBD1	TRBJ1-5	TGTGCCAGCACTTCCGGGACAGGGGAACAGCCCCAGCATTTT	CASTSGTGEQPQHF
TRBV28	few	-	TRBJ1-2	TGTGCCAGCAGTCTAACTAACGTAGAGCCCTATGGCTACACCTTC	CASSLTNVEPYGYTF
TRBV7-9	-	-	TRBJ2-7	TGTGCCAGCAGCTTACAGGGAGGCCCCTACGAGCAGTACTTC	CASSLQGGPYEQYF
TRBV7-6	-	-	TRBJ1-2	TGTGCCAGCAGCTTGTCCAGGTCGGATGGCTACACCTTC	CASSLSRSDGYTF
TRBV7-2	many	-	TRBJ2-2	TGTGCCAGCAGCTTAGGCCTCGGGAACACCGGGGAGCTGTTTTTT	CASSLGLGNTGELFF
TRBV25-1	-	-	TRBJ2-6	TGTGCCAGCAGTGAAGCAGGTTCTGGGGCCAACGTCCTGACTTTC	CASSEAGSGANVLTF
TRBV5-1	once	TRBD2	TRBJ2-7	TGCGCCAGCAGCTCTAGCGGGAGCGAGTACGAGCAGTACTTC	CASSSSGSEYEQYF
TRBV28	-	-	TRBJ2-1	TGTGCCAGCAGTCGGGCCGGGGCCTACAATGAGCAGTTCTTC	CASSRAGAYNEQFF
TRBV5-1	few	-	TRBJ2-6	TGCGCCAGCAGCTTCACAGCCTCCTCTTCTGGGGCCAACGTCCTGACTTTC	CASSFTASSSGANVLTF
TRBV30	-	TRBD1	TRBJ1-1	TGTGCCTGGAGTTCCACAGGGGACACTGAAGCTTTCTTT	CAWSSTGDTEAFF
TRBV19	-	-	TRBJ1-1	TGTGCCAGTAGTGCATTCAAAGGGGGATCCCTACCGATGAACACTGAAGCTTTCTTT	CASSAFKGGSLPMNTEAFF
TRBV30	-	-	TRBJ2-4	TGTGCCTGGAGTGTAGGTAGCGGAAGAAACATTCAGTACTTC	CAWSVGSGRNIQYF
TRBV18	-	-	TRBJ1-4	TGTGCCAGCTCACCCCGCGCTGTTGCTGAAAAACTGTTTTTT	CASSPRAVAEKLFF
TRBV2	once	-	TRBJ2-3	TGTGCCAGCAGTGAAGCGCTTACGGGACTCGTAACGCAGTATTTT	CASSEALTGLVTQYF
TRBV2	few	-	TRBJ1-2	TGTGCCAGCAGGCGATCGACAGCCTATGGCTACACCTTC	CASRRSTAYGYTF
TRBV7-8	-	-	TRBJ2-4	TGTGCCAGCACCGACAGTTTAGCCAAAAACATTCAGTACTTC	CASTDSLAKNIQYF
TRBV7-7	-	-	TRBJ1-4	TGTGCCAGCAGCCCGGGGACGGGGGCTGATAATGAAAAACTGTTTTTT	CASSPGTGADNEKLFF
TRBV5-1	few	-	TRBJ1-5	TGCGCCAGCAGCTTGGGGGGGGCGTGGCAGCCCCAGCATTTT	CASSLGGAWQPQHF
TRBV18	-	TRBD2	TRBJ2-7	TGTGCCAGCTCACAGGGACTAGCGGGGTCCTACGAGCAGTACTTC	CASSQGLAGSYEQYF